This TCR beta chain was observed in a study of blood T cell repertoires in COVID-19. Overall study: Samples of COVID-19 (acute and convalescent) were obtained from the United States, Italy and Spain. PBMCs, B-cell-depleted T cells, or T cells were the source of the cDNA or gDNA that made up the material.

Per the original methods: Amplification from reference gene primers served as the basis for estimated nucleated cell counts. Here immunoSEQ multiplex PCR was the method, and the copy in TCRdb shows in-frame clones only, minus some. That table furnishes V, J and clone size, whereas the DNA furnished D and trimming. The sample has tens of thousands of clones; 85% are singletons. Deletions cut 1 base from V and 8 bases from J, with 9 bases between. The CDR3 covers 12 residues. Germline V gene sequence: CDR1 SGHDT, CDR2 YYEEEE. This TCR was recovered from a woman aged 55-70 years with active COVID-19. The rearrangement joins TRBV5-6 to TRBJ1-2; D not resolved. The sample comprised peripheral blood. The CDR3 reads CASSLRTFGYTF. The CDR3 region has the DNA TGTGCCAGCAGCTTGCGGACTTTCGGCTACACCTTC.